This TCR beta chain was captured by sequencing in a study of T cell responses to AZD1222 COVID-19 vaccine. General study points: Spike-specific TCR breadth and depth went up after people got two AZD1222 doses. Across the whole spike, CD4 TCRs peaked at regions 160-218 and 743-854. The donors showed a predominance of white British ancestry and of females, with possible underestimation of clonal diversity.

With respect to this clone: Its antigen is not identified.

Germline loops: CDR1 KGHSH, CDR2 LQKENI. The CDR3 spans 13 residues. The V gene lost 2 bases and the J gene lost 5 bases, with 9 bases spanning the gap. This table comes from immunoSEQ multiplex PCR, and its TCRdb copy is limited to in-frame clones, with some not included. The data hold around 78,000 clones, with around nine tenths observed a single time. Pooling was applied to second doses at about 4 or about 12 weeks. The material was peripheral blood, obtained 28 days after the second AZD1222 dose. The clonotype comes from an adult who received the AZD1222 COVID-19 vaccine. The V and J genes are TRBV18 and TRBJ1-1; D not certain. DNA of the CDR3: TGTGCCAGCTCACCAGTCACGGGGACTGAAGCTTTCTTT. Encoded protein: CASSPVTGTEAFF.